This T cell receptor beta chain is drawn from a study of blood T cells in healthy people across ages. Peripheral blood samples of approximately 10 milliliters were drawn from each donor. For the second PCR, which ran for about 6 to 11 cycles, a sample-barcoded 5' primer and a J-beta primer mix were used. All samples yielded 2.5 million or more CDR3-containing paired-end reads. TCRdb re-called the 5' RACE reads through MiXCR, storing one row per CDR3 protein. This sample has about 930,000 distinct CDR3 sequences, with almost 30% found just once. Separately, the same data were catalogued under a study of T cells of mothers and their children.

Material for sequencing was blood. This TCR came from a woman aged 40 to 50 in good health.

In nucleotides, the CDR3 is TGTGCCAGCAGTAAGATGCCCCGACAGGGACACTTCACAGATACGCAGTATTTT. This sequence encodes CASSKMPRQGHFTDTQYF. The V call is TRBV12-3 or TRBV12-4, the J call TRBJ2-3, with 7 nucleotides matching TRBD1. CDR3 size: 18 residues. V trimming: 5 bases; J trimming: 2 bases; junction bases outside the gene matches: 16.